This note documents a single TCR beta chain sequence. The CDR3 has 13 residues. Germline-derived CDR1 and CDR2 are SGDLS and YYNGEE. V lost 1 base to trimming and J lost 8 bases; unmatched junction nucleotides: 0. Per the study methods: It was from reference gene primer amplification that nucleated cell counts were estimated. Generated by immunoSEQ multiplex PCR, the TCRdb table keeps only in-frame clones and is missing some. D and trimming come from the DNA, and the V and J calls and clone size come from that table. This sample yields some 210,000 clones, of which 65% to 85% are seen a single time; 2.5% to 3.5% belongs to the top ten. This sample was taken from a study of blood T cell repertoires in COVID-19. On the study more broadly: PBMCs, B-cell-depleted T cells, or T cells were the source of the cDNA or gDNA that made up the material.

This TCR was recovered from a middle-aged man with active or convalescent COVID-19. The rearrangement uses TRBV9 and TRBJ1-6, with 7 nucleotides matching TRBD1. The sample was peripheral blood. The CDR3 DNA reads TGTGCCAGCAGCGTACAGGGGGATTCACCCCTCCACTTT. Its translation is CASSVQGDSPLHF.